A selection of T cell receptor beta chains follows, all from one sample in a study of T cell responses to AZD1222 COVID-19 vaccine. Clones were read by immunoSEQ multiplex PCR, and TCRdb kept only the in-frame ones, dropping some. The top ten clones hold 7% of a sample with some 80,000 clones, roughly nine tenths of them seen once. The sequenced sample was peripheral blood, obtained on day 0 of AZD1222 vaccination. The receptors originated from an adult in good health. CDR3s include the opening cysteine and the closing phenylalanine or tryptophan. A D gene is named only where the DNA matches it firmly. Clone size is stated in some rows and not others, as once, few, many or a class when expanded.

CDR3	DNA	J	length	D	V	size
CAWSTRTGYNSPLHF	TGTGCCTGGAGTACCCGGACAGGGTATAATTCACCCCTCCACTTT	TRBJ1-6	15	TRBD1	TRBV30	NA
CASSTIGASSYEQYF	TGTGCCAGCAGCACTATCGGGGCCTCTTCCTACGAGCAGTACTTC	TRBJ2-7	15	NA	TRBV5-6	NA
CASSPWTGDGGELFF	TGCGCCAGCAGCCCCTGGACAGGGGACGGCGGGGAGCTGTTTTTT	TRBJ2-2	15	TRBD1	TRBV5-1	few
CASSLSGRLDTQYF	TGTGCCAGCAGCCTTAGCGGGAGGTTGGATACGCAGTATTTT	TRBJ2-3	14	TRBD2	TRBV3-1/TRBV3-2	NA
CASSIARTGGGNEQFF	TGTGCCAGTAGTATAGCAAGGACAGGGGGGGGCAATGAGCAGTTCTTC	TRBJ2-1	16	TRBD1	TRBV19	NA
CASSLVAGGGETQYF	TGTGCCAGCAGCTTAGTAGCAGGGGGCGGGGAGACCCAGTACTTC	TRBJ2-5	15	TRBD1	TRBV7-9	NA
CASSATGAGGEQYF	TGTGCCAGTAGTGCTACAGGGGCGGGTGGCGAGCAGTACTTC	TRBJ2-7	14	TRBD1	TRBV19	NA
CASSLGEITINEQFF	TGTGCCAGCAGCTTGGGGGAGATCACAATCAATGAGCAGTTCTTC	TRBJ2-1	15	NA	TRBV5-4	NA
CASSEGGTYGYTF	TGTGCCAGCAGTGAGGGGGGAACCTATGGCTACACCTTC	TRBJ1-2	13	NA	TRBV6-1	NA
CASSLDSGTVYNEQFF	TGTGCCAGCAGCTTAGATTCGGGGACAGTATACAATGAGCAGTTCTTC	TRBJ2-1	16	TRBD1	TRBV11-3	NA
CASSIDLGSYGYTF	TGTGCCAGTAGTATAGATCTAGGAAGCTATGGCTACACCTTC	TRBJ1-2	14	NA	TRBV19	few
CASSVGQLSGNTIYF	TGTGCCAGCAGCGTGGGACAGCTCTCTGGAAACACCATATATTTT	TRBJ1-3	15	TRBD1	TRBV6-5	NA
CASSPWSLGGNTGELFF	TGTGCCAGCTCACCATGGAGTCTCGGTGGGAACACCGGGGAGCTGTTTTTT	TRBJ2-2	17	NA	TRBV18	NA
CATSEGGLRHNEQFF	TGTGCCACCAGTGAGGGGGGGTTGCGGCACAATGAGCAGTTCTTC	TRBJ2-1	15	TRBD2	TRBV24-1	NA
CASSWGPNTEAFF	TGTGCCAGCAGCTGGGGACCGAACACTGAAGCTTTCTTT	TRBJ1-1	13	NA	TRBV13	NA
CAWSVRGGRAKNIQYF	TGTGCCTGGAGTGTACGAGGGGGCAGAGCCAAAAACATTCAGTACTTC	TRBJ2-4	16	TRBD1	TRBV30	NA
CASSVGTGTINTEAFF	TGTGCCAGCAGCGTAGGGACAGGGACAATTAACACTGAAGCTTTCTTT	TRBJ1-1	16	TRBD1	TRBV9	NA
CASSLGTRSSYEQYF	TGTGCCAGCAGCTTAGGGACGCGGAGCTCCTACGAGCAGTACTTC	TRBJ2-7	15	NA	TRBV7-8	once
CASSLAGVLSSYNEQFF	TGTGCCAGCAGCTTAGCGGGTGTGCTGAGCTCCTACAATGAGCAGTTCTTC	TRBJ2-1	17	NA	TRBV7-2	NA
CASSLEAGAPYEQYF	TGTGCCAGCAGCTTGGAGGCAGGCGCACCCTACGAGCAGTACTTC	TRBJ2-7	15	NA	TRBV5-4	NA
CASSARTENEQFF	TGTGCCAGCAGTGCCCGGACAGAAAATGAGCAGTTCTTC	TRBJ2-1	13	NA	TRBV6-4	NA
CAWSVSLGNTEAFF	TGTGCCTGGAGTGTATCGCTGGGGAACACTGAAGCTTTCTTT	TRBJ1-1	14	NA	TRBV30	NA
CASSWTGGSGANVLTF	TGTGCCAGCAGTTGGACAGGGGGCTCTGGGGCCAACGTCCTGACTTTC	TRBJ2-6	16	TRBD1	TRBV28	NA
CASSGGTSSSYEQYF	TGCGCCAGCAGCGGCGGGACGTCGAGCTCCTACGAGCAGTACTTC	TRBJ2-7	15	NA	TRBV5-1	NA
CASSTLESGGDTGELFF	TGTGCCAGTAGTACCCTTGAATCGGGGGGGGACACCGGGGAGCTGTTTTTT	TRBJ2-2	17	TRBD2	TRBV19	NA
CASSHRTGTSYEQYF	TGTGCCAGCAGTCATAGGACAGGGACCTCCTACGAGCAGTACTTC	TRBJ2-7	15	TRBD1	TRBV27	NA
CASSRGGVGYGYTF	TGCGCCAGCAGCCGGGGGGGCGTCGGCTATGGCTACACCTTC	TRBJ1-2	14	NA	TRBV5-1	NA
CASSPRLTSGGAIGGELFF	TGTGCCAGCAGCCCCAGACTGACTAGCGGGGGGGCGATCGGCGGGGAGCTGTTTTTT	TRBJ2-2	19	TRBD2	TRBV6-4	NA
CASSIFVGSSYEQYF	TGTGCCAGTAGTATCTTCGTGGGGAGCTCCTACGAGCAGTACTTC	TRBJ2-7	15	NA	TRBV19	NA
CASSPKAGGNGNQPQHF	TGTGCCAGCTCACCAAAGGCAGGGGGTAATGGCAATCAGCCCCAGCATTTT	TRBJ1-5	17	TRBD1	TRBV18	few
CASSASGTRGDEQFF	TGCGCCAGCAGCGCCTCCGGGACGCGGGGGGATGAGCAGTTCTTC	TRBJ2-1	15	TRBD2	TRBV5-1	few
CASSLGGGAYEQYF	TGTGCCAGCAGTTTGGGAGGGGGCGCGTACGAGCAGTACTTC	TRBJ2-7	14	NA	TRBV28	NA
CSVSLGGINQPQHF	TGCAGCGTTTCCCTGGGAGGGATCAATCAGCCCCAGCATTTT	TRBJ1-5	14	NA	TRBV29-1	few
CASSSPGGSYNEQFF	TGTGCCAGCAGCAGCCCGGGGGGTTCCTACAATGAGCAGTTCTTC	TRBJ2-1	15	TRBD2	TRBV9	NA
CASSVAAEENQPQHF	TGTGCCAGCAGTGTGGCGGCAGAGGAGAATCAGCCCCAGCATTTT	TRBJ1-5	15	NA	TRBV2	NA
CSVLSQGAGYGYTF	TGCAGCGTTCTGTCACAGGGGGCCGGCTATGGCTACACCTTC	TRBJ1-2	14	TRBD1	TRBV29-1	NA
CASSQDRGSEQYF	TGTGCCAGCAGCCAAGACAGGGGAAGCGAGCAGTACTTC	TRBJ2-7	13	NA	TRBV3-1/TRBV3-2	NA
CASSERPLNTEAFF	TGCGCCAGCAGTGAAAGGCCCCTGAACACTGAAGCTTTCTTT	TRBJ1-1	14	NA	TRBV10-2	NA
CASSLRQGASDQYGYTF	TGTGCCAGCAGTCTTCGACAGGGGGCGTCAGATCAATATGGCTACACCTTC	TRBJ1-2	17	TRBD1	TRBV6-6	NA
CSASSDRAYEQYF	TGCAGTGCTAGTTCGGACAGGGCATACGAGCAGTACTTC	TRBJ2-7	13	TRBD1	TRBV20-1	NA
CASSMRNSNQPQHF	TGTGCCAGCAGCATGAGAAATAGCAATCAGCCCCAGCATTTT	TRBJ1-5	14	NA	TRBV7-2	NA
CSVAGTGGTGELFF	TGCAGCGTTGCCGGGACAGGGGGAACCGGGGAGCTGTTTTTT	TRBJ2-2	14	TRBD1	TRBV29-1	NA
CASSSGQEPYNEQFF	TGTGCCAGCAGCTCGGGACAGGAGCCCTACAATGAGCAGTTCTTC	TRBJ2-1	15	TRBD1	TRBV7-2	NA
CASSSRTGGNTEAFF	TGTGCCAGTAGTTCCCGGACAGGGGGGAACACTGAAGCTTTCTTT	TRBJ1-1	15	TRBD1	TRBV19	NA
CASSLSGGPGKTQYF	TGTGCCAGCAGTTTATCGGGTGGGCCGGGGAAGACCCAGTACTTC	TRBJ2-5	15	NA	TRBV27	NA
CASSWEGERGNEQFF	TGCGCCAGCAGCTGGGAGGGGGAAAGGGGCAATGAGCAGTTCTTC	TRBJ2-1	15	NA	TRBV5-1	NA
CSASRSGGPYNEQFF	TGCAGTGCTAGTAGAAGCGGGGGGCCCTACAATGAGCAGTTCTTC	TRBJ2-1	15	TRBD2	TRBV20-1	NA